This TCR beta chain came from a study of blood T cells in healthy people across ages. Germline V CDR1 and CDR2: LNHNV, YYDKDF (reference sequence). The CDR3 consists of 16 residues. Trimming stripped 0 bases from V and 0 bases from J, with 11 bases between. Study results and caveats: A roughly linear fall in TCR beta diversity per million T cells was seen with increasing age.

Using a J-beta primer mix together with a sample-barcoded 5' primer, a second PCR was run for about 6 to 11 cycles. TCRdb reprocessed the 5' RACE reads via MiXCR and lists one record per CDR3 protein. The sample contains roughly 1,300,000 distinct CDR3 sequences, approximately 63% of which appear only once. This clonotype was counted a single time. Its cognate antigen is unknown. The receptor was isolated from a man younger than 30 in good health. The chain carries TRBV15 and TRBJ2-5; no reliable D call. The sample taken for sequencing was blood. Written as DNA, the CDR3 is TGTGCCACCAGCAGAGATCTATCCCTGTACCAAGAGACCCAGTACTTC. This codes for CATSRDLSLYQETQYF. Full variable domain (rest looked up from reference TRBV15 and TRBJ2-5): DAMVIQNPRYQVTQFGKPVTLSCSQTLNHNVMYWYQQKSSQAPKLLFHYYDKDFNNEADTPDNFQSRRPNTSFCFLDIRSPGLGDTAMYLCATSRDLSLYQETQYFGPGTRLLVL.